This TCR beta chain came from a study of blood T cell repertoires in COVID-19. Study-wide context: Whether acute or convalescent, the COVID-19 samples came from the United States, Italy and Spain.

This CDR3 contains 15 residues. Germline V gene sequence: CDR1 LNHDA, CDR2 SQIVND (reference sequence). J was trimmed by 4 bases and V by 3 bases; bases with no gene match: 5. Data came from immunoSEQ multiplex PCR; TCRdb stores just in-frame clones and leaves some out. The table shows about 170,000 clones, with around 85% occurring only once. Seattle patients were enrolled while actively infected and followed longitudinally. The sample taken for sequencing was peripheral blood. The J gene is TRBJ1-1, the V gene TRBV19, with TRBD1 matching 10 bases. The receptor comes from a woman aged 80 or over with COVID-19, enrolled during active disease. The DNA for the CDR3 is TGTGCCAGTAGTATCGTGGGACAGGGGAGCACTGAAGCTTTCTTT. It encodes CASSIVGQGSTEAFF. Together with reference TRBV19 and TRBJ1-1, the CDR3 gives the full variable domain: DGGITQSPKYLFRKEGQNVTLSCEQNLNHDAMYWYRQDPGQGLRLIYYSQIVNDFQKGDIAEGYSVSREKKESFPLTVTSAQKNPTAFYLCASSIVGQGSTEAFFGQGTRLTVV.